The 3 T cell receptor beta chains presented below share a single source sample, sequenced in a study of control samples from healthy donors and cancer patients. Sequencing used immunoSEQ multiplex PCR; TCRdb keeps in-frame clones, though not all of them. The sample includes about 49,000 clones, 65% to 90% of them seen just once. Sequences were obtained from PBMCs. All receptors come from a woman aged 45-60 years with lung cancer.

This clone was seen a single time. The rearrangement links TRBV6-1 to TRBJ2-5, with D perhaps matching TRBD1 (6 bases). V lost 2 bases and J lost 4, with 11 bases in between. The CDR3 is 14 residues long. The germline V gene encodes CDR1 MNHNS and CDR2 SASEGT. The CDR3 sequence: CASSEFRGGETQYF. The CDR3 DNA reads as TGTGCCAGCAGTGAATTCAGGGGTGGAGAGACCCAGTACTTC.

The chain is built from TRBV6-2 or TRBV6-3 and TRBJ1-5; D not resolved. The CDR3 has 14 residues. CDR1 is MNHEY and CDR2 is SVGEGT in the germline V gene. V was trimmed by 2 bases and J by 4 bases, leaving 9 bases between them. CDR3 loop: CASSYRAVNQPQHF. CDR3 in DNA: TGTGCCAGCAGTTACAGGGCAGTAAATCAGCCCCAGCATTTT.

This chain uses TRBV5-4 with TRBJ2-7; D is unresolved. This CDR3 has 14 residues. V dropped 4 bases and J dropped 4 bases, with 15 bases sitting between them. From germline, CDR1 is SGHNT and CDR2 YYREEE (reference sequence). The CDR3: CASSLREKVYEQYF. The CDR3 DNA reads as TGTGCCAGCAGCCTCCGTGAGAAGGTATACGAGCAGTACTTC.